The 24 T cell receptor beta chains below come from one sample, sequenced in a study of PD-1 blockade in classical Hodgkin lymphoma. Assay used: immunoSEQ multiplex PCR; TCRdb lists only in-frame clones, some missing. Of around 150,000 clones in the sample, under 85% were seen once. Following autologous stem cell transplantation, relapse occurred in every patient, and exposure to brentuximab vedotin varied. This sample comprised peripheral blood mononuclear cells (PBMCs), obtained before the second cycle of nivolumab. These TCRs come from a human donor with classical Hodgkin lymphoma.

The rearrangement uses TRBV7-7 and TRBJ2-2; D gene unclear. Trimming took 7 bases from V and 5 from J, leaving 8 bases between them. The CDR3 is made up of 12 amino acids. Looked up from germline, CDR1 is SSHAT and CDR2 is FNYEAQ (reference sequence). This CDR3 reads CASTLGTGELFF. In nucleotides, the CDR3 is TGTGCCAGCACCCTGGGGACCGGGGAGCTGTTTTTT.

The rearrangement links TRBV7-8 to TRBJ1-2; D is perhaps TRBD1 (6 bases). Trimming took 2 bases from V and 5 from J, leaving 15 bases between them. Germline V gene lookup returns CDR1 SGHVS and CDR2 FQNEAQ. The CDR3 is 15 amino acids. CDR3 DNA: TGTGCCAGCAGCTTAAGTGTCGGGGGCCGGTATGGCTACACCTTC. Its translation is CASSLSVGGRYGYTF.

The chain is built from TRBV4-2 and TRBJ2-3; TRBD2 aligns across 9 bases. Germline V CDR1 and CDR2: LGHNA, YNFKEQ. Trimming cost V 4 bases and J 0 bases; bases outside gene matches: 2. This CDR3 is built from 15 residues. CDR3 DNA: TGTGCCAGCAGCCCTACTAGCGGGAGCACAGATACGCAGTATTTT. Translated, it gives CASSPTSGSTDTQYF.

Comments on this clone: It may be a read error: a sequence one base away is much more abundant. The same CDR3 arises from other DNA sequences in this sample as well. CDR3 DNA: TGTGCCAGCAGCTTAGCCAGCTATGGCTACACCTTC. As protein: CASSLASYGYTF. The chain combines TRBV11-2 with TRBJ1-2, with D unclear. The germline CDR1 and CDR2 sequences are SGHAT and FQNNGV. The CDR3 covers 12 residues. V dropped 1 base and J dropped 4 bases, with 4 bases sitting between them.

The rearrangement joins TRBV5-1 to TRBJ1-1, with D possibly TRBD1 on 6 matching bases. V lost 4 bases, J lost 3 bases, and 25 bases lay in between. CDR3 length equals 18 residues. Germline-derived CDR1 and CDR2 are SGHRS and YFSETQ. CDR3 residues: CASSPVGRTEHLHTEAFF. CDR3 in DNA: TGCGCCAGCAGCCCTGTGGGTCGGACAGAGCACTTACACACTGAAGCTTTCTTT.

The chain combines TRBV10-3 with TRBJ1-1; a possible D gene is TRBD1 (5 bases). Germline lookup yields CDR1 ENHRY and CDR2 SYGVKD. The CDR3 spans 14 residues. The ends were cut back, 0 bases at V and 1 base at J, with 6 bases in the middle. The CDR3 spells CAISESRGNTEAFF. The CDR3 DNA follows: TGTGCCATCAGTGAGTCAAGGGGGAACACTGAAGCTTTCTTT.

The rearrangement joins TRBV2 to TRBJ2-2; TRBD1 might be the D (5 bases). CDR3 size: 15 residues. In germline, CDR1 is SNHLY, CDR2 FYNNEI. V was shortened by 3 bases and J by 7 bases, with 15 bases between the two germline ends. The CDR3 bases are TGTGCCAGCAGTGAGCAGGGTATAGGGGTCGGGGAGCTGTTTTTT. It specifies CASSEQGIGVGELFF.

This chain joins TRBV6-5 and TRBJ2-1; no clear D gene. The CDR3 consists of 14 residues. CDR1 and CDR2 from the germline V gene are MNHEY and SVGAGI. Trimming stripped 7 bases from V and 0 bases from J, with 10 bases between. This CDR3 is CASKGSVSYNEQFF. CDR3 DNA sequence: TGTGCCAGCAAGGGCAGCGTCTCCTACAATGAGCAGTTCTTC.

The V call is TRBV10-3, the J call TRBJ2-3; 7 bases are shared with TRBD1. The CDR3 has 18 amino acids. V was clipped by 4 bases and J by 0 bases; unmatched bases: 13. CDR1 ENHRY and CDR2 SYGVKD come from the germline V gene. In DNA, the CDR3 is TGTGCCATCAGTGCTCGTATGACAGGGAGATCTAGCACAGATACGCAGTATTTT. The encoded protein is CAISARMTGRSSTDTQYF.

V is TRBV6-5 and J is TRBJ1-1; D gene uncertain. The CDR3 length is 14 residues. Germline CDR1 reads MNHEY; CDR2 reads SVGAGI. V shed 7 bases and J shed 3 bases, with 15 bases lying between them. CDR3 sequence: CASKEGWLDTEAFF. The CDR3 DNA sequence: TGTGCCAGCAAGGAGGGTTGGTTGGACACTGAAGCTTTCTTT.

The J gene is TRBJ1-2, the V gene TRBV10-3, with TRBD1 as a possible D gene (5 bases). The CDR3 loop spans 12 amino acids. V shed 10 bases and J shed 6 bases, with 15 bases lying between them. In germline, CDR1 is ENHRY, CDR2 SYGVKD. This chain's CDR3 is CATQPRGNGYTF. For the CDR3, the DNA is TGTGCCACCCAGCCTAGGGGAAATGGCTACACCTTC.

In this sample, this clone turned up a few times. The chain is built from TRBV7-3 and TRBJ2-3; 10 positions match TRBD1. V lost 5 bases, J lost 3 bases, and 5 bases stayed unmatched. The CDR3 sequence is 15 residues long. Germline lookup yields CDR1 SGHTA and CDR2 FQGTGA. The DNA of the CDR3 is TGTGCCAGCAGCATGACAGGGGGCGGAACAGATACGCAGTATTTT. Protein sequence: CASSMTGGGTDTQYF.

This clone was seen repeatedly, ten times or more. This chain uses TRBV7-9 with TRBJ1-5; no firm D call. V was shortened by 0 bases and J by 1 base, with 7 bases between the two germline ends. The CDR3 extends over 15 amino acids. Germline-derived CDR1 and CDR2 are SEHNR and FQNEAQ (reference sequence). CDR3 sequence reads: CASSLAGVSNQPQHF. CDR3 sequence (DNA): TGTGCCAGCAGCTTAGCCGGAGTAAGCAATCAGCCCCAGCATTTT.

This clone was detected a few times. The genes are TRBV19 and TRBJ2-1; 11 bases are a match to TRBD2. Unmatched junction bases numbered 9, after V lost 1 base and J lost 7 bases. This CDR3 has 17 amino acids. Germline loops: CDR1 LNHDA, CDR2 SQIVND (reference sequence). CDR3 sequence (DNA): TGTGCCAGTAGTATAGCCCTAGCGGGAGGTTTTGGGAATGAGCAGTTCTTC. Protein sequence: CASSIALAGGFGNEQFF. The variable domain in full, completed from reference TRBV19 and TRBJ2-1, reads DGGITQSPKYLFRKEGQNVTLSCEQNLNHDAMYWYRQDPGQGLRLIYYSQIVNDFQKGDIAEGYSVSREKKESFPLTVTSAQKNPTAFYLCASSIALAGGFGNEQFFGPGTRLTVL.

The chain couples TRBV5-1 to TRBJ1-2, with TRBD1 as a possible D gene (5 bases). CDR3 length equals 13 residues. Trimming left V 4 bases short and J 3 bases short, with 10 bases between. CDR1 is SGHRS, CDR2 YFSETQ, per germline. CDR3 residues: CASSPDTYYGYTF. CDR3 nucleotide sequence: TGCGCCAGCAGCCCGGACACCTACTATGGCTACACCTTC.

The rearrangement joins TRBV6-5 to TRBJ1-1; 10 bases fit TRBD1. Germline CDR1 and CDR2: MNHEY and SVGAGI. The CDR3 is made up of 13 amino acids. The ends lost 8 bases at V and 6 bases at J; junction bases unmatched: 6. CDR3 amino acids: CASLGTGVPEAFF. CDR3 coding DNA: TGTGCCAGCCTCGGGACAGGGGTTCCTGAAGCTTTCTTT.

J is TRBJ2-3 and V is TRBV6-5; weak D call: TRBD1 (5 bases). Trimming took off 2 bases at V and 9 bases at J, with 9 bases between the two ends. The CDR3 contains 12 residues. The germline gives CDR1 MNHEY, CDR2 SVGAGI. The CDR3 loop reads CASSYAGQTQYF. CDR3 DNA: TGTGCCAGCAGTTACGCAGGGCAGACGCAGTATTTT.

This clone was seen only a few times. This chain links TRBV6-1 with TRBJ1-2; possibly TRBD1 for D (5 bases). The CDR3 runs 15 residues. The germline V gene has CDR1 MNHNS and CDR2 SASEGT. V was cut by 10 bases and J by 3 bases, with 21 bases left in between. The CDR3 nucleotides are TGTGCCACCATGAACCCACAGAGGGGAGACTATGGCTACACCTTC. It encodes CATMNPQRGDYGYTF.

The genes are TRBV28 and TRBJ2-2, with no clear D. Germline CDR1 reads MDHEN; CDR2 reads SYDVKM. This CDR3 is 13 amino acids long. V lost 2 bases and J lost 5, with 6 bases in between. CDR3 coding DNA: TGTGCCAGCAGTTTAAGGAGTACCGGGGAGCTGTTTTTT. Protein product: CASSLRSTGELFF.

This chain uses TRBV7-9 with TRBJ2-3; D is perhaps TRBD2 (5 bases). Trimming shortened V by 6 bases and J by 4 bases, and 26 bases separated the two germline ends. CDR1 and CDR2 from the germline V gene are SEHNR and FQNEAQ (reference sequence). This CDR3 has 18 residues. In DNA form, the CDR3 reads TGTGCCAGCAGTTATTACATTGATGCTAGCAAATTTTCAGATACGCAGTATTTT. Translating gives CASSYYIDASKFSDTQYF.

The chain links TRBV4-2 to TRBJ1-2; maybe TRBD1 (6 bases). The germline V gene has CDR1 LGHNA and CDR2 YNFKEQ. Deletions cut 0 bases from V and 4 bases from J, with 15 bases between. The CDR3 contains 16 residues. CDR3 region: CASSQDGDTRRYGYTF. The CDR3, as DNA: TGTGCCAGCAGCCAAGATGGGGACACCAGACGCTATGGCTACACCTTC.

V is TRBV7-2 and J is TRBJ2-7, with 9 positions matching TRBD2. The CDR3 spans 15 residues. CDR1 and CDR2 (germline): SGHTA, FQGNSA. Germline trimming cut 5 bases from V and 2 bases from J; bases unmatched to any gene: 7. The CDR3, as DNA: TGTGCCAGCAGCATACTAGCGGGCCTCGCCTACGAGCAGTACTTC. Its protein is CASSILAGLAYEQYF.

The gene calls are TRBV29-1 and TRBJ2-3; D call uncertain. CDR1 SQVTM and CDR2 ANQGSEA come from the germline V gene. V lost 4 bases and J 2 bases, leaving 13 bases between the germline ends. CDR3 length: 14 amino acids. The CDR3 here is CSVAGTSDTDTQYF. Written as DNA, the CDR3 is TGCAGCGTTGCAGGAACCTCGGACACAGATACGCAGTATTTT.

The chain couples TRBV11-2 to TRBJ2-7; possible D gene TRBD2, 6 bases. CDR3 length: 16 amino acids. From germline, CDR1 is SGHAT and CDR2 FQNNGV. The germline V and J ends were trimmed by 0 bases and 2 bases, with 14 bases remaining between them. The CDR3 DNA reads TGTGCCAGCAGCTTAGATTATGGGACGGGGGCCTACGAGCAGTACTTC. It translates to CASSLDYGTGAYEQYF.